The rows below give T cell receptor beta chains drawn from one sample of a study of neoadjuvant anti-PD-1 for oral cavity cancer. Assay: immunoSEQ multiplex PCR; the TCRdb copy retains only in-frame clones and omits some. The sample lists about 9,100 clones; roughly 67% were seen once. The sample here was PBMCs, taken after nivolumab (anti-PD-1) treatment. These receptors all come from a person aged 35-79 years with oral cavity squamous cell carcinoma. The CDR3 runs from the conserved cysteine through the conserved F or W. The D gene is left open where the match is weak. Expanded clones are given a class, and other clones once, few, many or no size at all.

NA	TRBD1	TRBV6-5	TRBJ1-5	TGTGCCAGGAGGACAGGGGGCTTCAATCAGCCCCAGCATTTT	CARRTGGFNQPQHF
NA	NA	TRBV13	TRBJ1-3	TGTGCCAGCAGCTTCGGGGAAAACACCATATATTTT	CASSFGENTIYF
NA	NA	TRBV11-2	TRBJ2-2	TGTGCCAGCAGCTTAGGGGCTCTGGCGGGGGCATACACCGGGGAGCTGTTTTTT	CASSLGALAGAYTGELFF
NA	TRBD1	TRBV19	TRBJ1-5	TGTGCCAGTAGTAAGACAGGGGGCGATCTTAATCAGCCCCAGCATTTT	CASSKTGGDLNQPQHF
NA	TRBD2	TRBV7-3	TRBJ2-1	TGTGCCAGCAGCAGCGGGGCTGGCGAGCAGTTCTTC	CASSSGAGEQFF
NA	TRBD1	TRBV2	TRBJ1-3	TGTGCCAGCAGTATGGACAGGGGGCGGATTGGTGGAAACACCATATATTTT	CASSMDRGRIGGNTIYF
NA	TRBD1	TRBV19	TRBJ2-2	TGTGCCAGCCGACAGGGGGCGAGCACCGGGGAGCTGTTTTTT	CASRQGASTGELFF
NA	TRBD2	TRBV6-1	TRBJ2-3	TGTGCCAGCAGTGATGGACTAGCGGGAGGTACAGATACGCAGTATTTT	CASSDGLAGGTDTQYF
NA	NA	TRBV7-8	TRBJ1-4	TGTGCCAGCAGTCCGGGACCGCGCTCCGAAAAACTGTTTTTT	CASSPGPRSEKLFF
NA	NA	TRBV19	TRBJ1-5	TGTGCCAGTAGTATAGGAGGGGTGCGGAATCAGCCCCAGCATTTT	CASSIGGVRNQPQHF
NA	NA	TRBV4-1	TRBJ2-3	TGCGCCAGCAGCCAACGGGGGCCCACAGATACGCAGTATTTT	CASSQRGPTDTQYF
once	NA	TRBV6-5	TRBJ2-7	TGTGCCAGCAGTTACTCGGGGTCCCGAAGAAACGAGCAGTACTTC	CASSYSGSRRNEQYF
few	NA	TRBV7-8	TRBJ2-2	TGTGCCAGCAGCGTAATTGTTCCTACCGGAGTTAACACCGGGGAGCTGTTTTTT	CASSVIVPTGVNTGELFF
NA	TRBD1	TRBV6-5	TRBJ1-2	TGTGCCAGCAGTTACCACAGGGGCGTGGGCTACACCTTC	CASSYHRGVGYTF
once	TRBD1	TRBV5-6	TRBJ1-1	TGTGCCAGCAGCTTCCCGACAGGGGGTTATACTGAAGCTTTCTTT	CASSFPTGGYTEAFF
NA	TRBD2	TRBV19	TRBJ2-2	TGTGCCAGTACCGCCCAGGGGACTAGCGGCACCGGGGAGCTGTTTTTT	CASTAQGTSGTGELFF
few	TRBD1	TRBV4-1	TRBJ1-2	TGCGCCAGCAGCCAAGACGGACAGGTGGATGGCTACACCTTC	CASSQDGQVDGYTF
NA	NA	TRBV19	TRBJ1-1	TGTGCCAGTAGTTCGGGAGGCGCTTTCTTT	CASSSGGAFF
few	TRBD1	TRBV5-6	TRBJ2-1	TGTGCCAGCAGCTCAAATAGGGGAGACAGGGGGCTCTACAATGAGCAGTTCTTC	CASSSNRGDRGLYNEQFF
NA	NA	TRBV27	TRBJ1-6	TGTGCCAGCAGTTTAGTTCCGGGAGGGTCAGATAATTCACCCCTCCACTTT	CASSLVPGGSDNSPLHF
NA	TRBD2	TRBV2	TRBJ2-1	TGTGCCAGCAGGGGGGGAGGGAACAATGAGCAGTTCTTC	CASRGGGNNEQFF
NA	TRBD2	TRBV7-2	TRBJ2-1	TGTGCCAGCAGCTTCCCTCTTAGCGGGGGCCTCAATGAGCAGTTCTTC	CASSFPLSGGLNEQFF
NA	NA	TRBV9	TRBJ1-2	TGTGCCAGCAGCGTAGACGGCGACGCGGTTAACTATGGCTACACCTTC	CASSVDGDAVNYGYTF
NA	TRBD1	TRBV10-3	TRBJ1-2	TGTGCCATCAGTGCGAGGACAGGGGATGGCTACACCTTC	CAISARTGDGYTF
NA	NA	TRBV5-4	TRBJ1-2	TGTGCCAGCAGCTCAGGGAGGGGCTACACCTTC	CASSSGRGYTF